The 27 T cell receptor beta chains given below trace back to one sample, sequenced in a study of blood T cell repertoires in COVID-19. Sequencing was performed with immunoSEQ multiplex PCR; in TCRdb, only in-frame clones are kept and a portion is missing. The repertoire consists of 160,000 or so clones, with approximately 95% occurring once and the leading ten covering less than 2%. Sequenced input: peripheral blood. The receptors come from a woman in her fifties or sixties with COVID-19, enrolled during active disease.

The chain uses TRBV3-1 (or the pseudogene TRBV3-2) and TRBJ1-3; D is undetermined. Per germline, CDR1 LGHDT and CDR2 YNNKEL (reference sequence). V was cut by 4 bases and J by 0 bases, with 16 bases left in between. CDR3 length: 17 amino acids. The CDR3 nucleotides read TGTGCCAGCAGCCCCAGTGAGCCGGGGATCTCTGGAAACACCATATATTTT. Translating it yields CASSPSEPGISGNTIYF.

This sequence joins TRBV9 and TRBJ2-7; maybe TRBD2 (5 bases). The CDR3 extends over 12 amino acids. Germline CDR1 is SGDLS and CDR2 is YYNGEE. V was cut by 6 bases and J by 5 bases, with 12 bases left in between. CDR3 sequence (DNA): TGTGCCAGCAACTCGGTGGGAGACGAGCAGTACTTC. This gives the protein CASNSVGDEQYF.

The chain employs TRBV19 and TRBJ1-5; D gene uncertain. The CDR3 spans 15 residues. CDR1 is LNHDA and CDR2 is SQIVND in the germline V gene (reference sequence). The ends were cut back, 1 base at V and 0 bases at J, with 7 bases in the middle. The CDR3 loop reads CASSIAVYSNQPQHF. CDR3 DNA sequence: TGTGCCAGTAGTATAGCCGTCTATAGCAATCAGCCCCAGCATTTT.

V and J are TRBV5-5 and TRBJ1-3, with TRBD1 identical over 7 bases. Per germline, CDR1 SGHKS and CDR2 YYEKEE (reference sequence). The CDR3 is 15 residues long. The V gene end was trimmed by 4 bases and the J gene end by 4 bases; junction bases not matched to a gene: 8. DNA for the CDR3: TGTGCCAGCAGCGCAGGGCAGGGGGTGGGAAACACCATATATTTT. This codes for CASSAGQGVGNTIYF.

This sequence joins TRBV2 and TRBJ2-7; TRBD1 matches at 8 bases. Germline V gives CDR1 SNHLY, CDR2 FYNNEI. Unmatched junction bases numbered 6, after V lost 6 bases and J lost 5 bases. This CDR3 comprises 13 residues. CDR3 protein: CASRDSGGNEQYF. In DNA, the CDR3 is TGTGCCAGCAGGGACTCAGGGGGCAACGAGCAGTACTTC.

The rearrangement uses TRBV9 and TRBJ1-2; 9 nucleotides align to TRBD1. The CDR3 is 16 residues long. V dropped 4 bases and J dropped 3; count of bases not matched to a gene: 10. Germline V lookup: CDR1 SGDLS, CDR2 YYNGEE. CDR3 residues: CASSQAGGQGDYGYTF. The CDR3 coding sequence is TGTGCCAGCAGCCAAGCTGGGGGACAGGGCGACTATGGCTACACCTTC.

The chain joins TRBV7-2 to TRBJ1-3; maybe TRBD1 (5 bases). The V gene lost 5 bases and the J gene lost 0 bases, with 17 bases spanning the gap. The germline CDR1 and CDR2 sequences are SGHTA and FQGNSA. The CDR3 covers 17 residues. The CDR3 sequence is CASSEGVGRTSGNTIYF. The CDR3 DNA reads TGTGCCAGCAGCGAAGGGGTAGGACGGACCTCTGGAAACACCATATATTTT. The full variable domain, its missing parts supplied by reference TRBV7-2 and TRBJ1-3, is GAGVSQSPSNKVTEKGKDVELRCDPISGHTALYWYRQSLGQGLEFLIYFQGNSAPDKSGLPSDRFSAERTGGSVSTLTIQRTQQEDSAVYLCASSEGVGRTSGNTIYFGEGSWLTVV.

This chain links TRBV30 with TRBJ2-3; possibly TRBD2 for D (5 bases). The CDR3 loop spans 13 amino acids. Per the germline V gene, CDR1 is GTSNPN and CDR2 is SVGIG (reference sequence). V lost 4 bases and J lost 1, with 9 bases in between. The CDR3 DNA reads TGTGCCTGGACCAGCGGCCGCACAGATACGCAGTATTTT. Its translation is CAWTSGRTDTQYF.

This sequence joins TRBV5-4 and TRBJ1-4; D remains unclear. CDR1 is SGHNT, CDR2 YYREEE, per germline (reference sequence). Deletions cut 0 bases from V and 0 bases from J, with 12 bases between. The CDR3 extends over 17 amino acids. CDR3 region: CASSLVVGGTTNEKLFF. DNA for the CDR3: TGTGCCAGCAGCTTGGTTGTGGGCGGGACAACTAATGAAAAACTGTTTTTT.

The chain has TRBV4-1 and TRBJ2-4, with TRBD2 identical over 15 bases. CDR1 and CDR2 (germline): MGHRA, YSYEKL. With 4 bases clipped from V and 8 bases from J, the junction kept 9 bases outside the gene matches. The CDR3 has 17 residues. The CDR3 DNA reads TGCGCCAGCAGCCTCGGACTAGCGGGGGGGATTATGGACATTCAGTACTTC. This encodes CASSLGLAGGIMDIQYF.

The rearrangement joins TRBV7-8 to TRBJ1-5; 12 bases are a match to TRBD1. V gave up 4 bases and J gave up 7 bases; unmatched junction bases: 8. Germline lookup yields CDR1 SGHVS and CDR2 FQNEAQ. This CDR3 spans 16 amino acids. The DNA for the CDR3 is TGTGCCAGCAGCTACGCTGGGACAGGGGGCGGGCAGCCCCAGCATTTT. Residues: CASSYAGTGGGQPQHF. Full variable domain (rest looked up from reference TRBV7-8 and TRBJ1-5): GAGVSQSPRYKVAKRGQDVALRCDPISGHVSLFWYQQALGQGPEFLTYFQNEAQLDKSGLPSDRFFAERPEGSVSTLKIQRTQQEDSAVYLCASSYAGTGGGQPQHFGDGTRLSIL.

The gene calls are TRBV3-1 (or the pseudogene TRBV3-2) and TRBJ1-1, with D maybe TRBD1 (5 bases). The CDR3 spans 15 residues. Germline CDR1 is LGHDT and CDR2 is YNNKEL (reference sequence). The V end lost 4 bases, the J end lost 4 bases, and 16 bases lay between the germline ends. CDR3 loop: CASSPSQGGVTEAFF. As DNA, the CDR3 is TGTGCCAGCAGCCCCAGCCAGGGTGGGGTCACTGAAGCTTTCTTT.

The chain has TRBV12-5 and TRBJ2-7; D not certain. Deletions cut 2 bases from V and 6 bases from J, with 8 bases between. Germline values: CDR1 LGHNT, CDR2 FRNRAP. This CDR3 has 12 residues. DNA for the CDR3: TGTGCTAGTGGTTTGCGGTTCGGCGAGCAGTACTTC. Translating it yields CASGLRFGEQYF.

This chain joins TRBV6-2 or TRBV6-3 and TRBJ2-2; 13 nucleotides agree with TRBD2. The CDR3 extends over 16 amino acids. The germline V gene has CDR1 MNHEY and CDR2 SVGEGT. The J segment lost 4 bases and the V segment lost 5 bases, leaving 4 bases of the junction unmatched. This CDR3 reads CASSLWTSGSTGELFF. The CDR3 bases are TGTGCCAGCAGTCTGTGGACTAGCGGGAGCACCGGGGAGCTGTTTTTT.

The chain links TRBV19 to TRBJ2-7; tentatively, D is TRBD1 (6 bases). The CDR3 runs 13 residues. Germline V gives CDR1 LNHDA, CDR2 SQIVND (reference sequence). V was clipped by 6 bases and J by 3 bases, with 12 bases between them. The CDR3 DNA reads TGTGCCAGTAGGGCTGGACAGAACTACGAGCAGTACTTC. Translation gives CASRAGQNYEQYF.

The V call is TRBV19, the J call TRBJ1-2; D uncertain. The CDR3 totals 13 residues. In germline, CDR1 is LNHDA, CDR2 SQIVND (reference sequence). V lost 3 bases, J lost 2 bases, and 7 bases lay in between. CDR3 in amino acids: CASSIPPNYGYTF. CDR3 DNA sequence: TGTGCCAGTAGTATTCCCCCGAACTATGGCTACACCTTC.

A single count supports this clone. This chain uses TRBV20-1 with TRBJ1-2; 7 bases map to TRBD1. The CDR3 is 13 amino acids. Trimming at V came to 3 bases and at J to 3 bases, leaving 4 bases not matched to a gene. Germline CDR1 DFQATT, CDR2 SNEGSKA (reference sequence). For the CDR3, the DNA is TGCAGTGCTAGTGAGGGGGCAGACTATGGCTACACCTTC. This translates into CSASEGADYGYTF.

DNA of the CDR3: TGTGCCAGCAGTTACGCAGGGGGCTTCTATGGCTACACCTTC. Residues: CASSYAGGFYGYTF. J is TRBJ1-2 and V is TRBV6-2 or TRBV6-3, with 8 bases identical to TRBD1. V shed 2 bases and J 4 bases; nucleotides not matched to a gene: 3. Germline loops: CDR1 MNHEY, CDR2 SVGEGT. The CDR3 has 14 residues.

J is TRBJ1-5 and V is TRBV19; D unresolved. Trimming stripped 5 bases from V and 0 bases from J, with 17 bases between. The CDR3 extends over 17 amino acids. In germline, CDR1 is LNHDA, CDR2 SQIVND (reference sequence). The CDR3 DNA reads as TGTGCCAGTAGTCTATCTCGGGGTTTCCTTAGCAATCAGCCCCAGCATTTT. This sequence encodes CASSLSRGFLSNQPQHF. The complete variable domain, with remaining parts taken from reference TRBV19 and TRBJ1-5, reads DGGITQSPKYLFRKEGQNVTLSCEQNLNHDAMYWYRQDPGQGLRLIYYSQIVNDFQKGDIAEGYSVSREKKESFPLTVTSAQKNPTAFYLCASSLSRGFLSNQPQHFGDGTRLSIL.

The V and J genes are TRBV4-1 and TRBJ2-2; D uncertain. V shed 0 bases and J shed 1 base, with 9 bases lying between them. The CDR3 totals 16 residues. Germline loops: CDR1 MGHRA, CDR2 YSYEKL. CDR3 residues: CASSQELSVNTGELFF. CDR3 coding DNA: TGCGCCAGCAGCCAAGAACTATCAGTGAACACCGGGGAGCTGTTTTTT.

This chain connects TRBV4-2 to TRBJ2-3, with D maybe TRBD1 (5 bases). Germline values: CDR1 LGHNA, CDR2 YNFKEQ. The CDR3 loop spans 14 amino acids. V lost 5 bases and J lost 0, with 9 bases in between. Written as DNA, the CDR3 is TGTGCCAGCAGCGCCCAGGGTAGCACAGATACGCAGTATTTT. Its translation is CASSAQGSTDTQYF.

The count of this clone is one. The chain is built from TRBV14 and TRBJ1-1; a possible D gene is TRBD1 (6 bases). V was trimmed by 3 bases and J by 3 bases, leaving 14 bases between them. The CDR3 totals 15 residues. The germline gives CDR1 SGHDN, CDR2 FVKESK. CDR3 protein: CASSHSVGGDTEAFF. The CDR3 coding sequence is TGTGCCAGCAGCCATTCGGTAGGGGGGGACACTGAAGCTTTCTTT.

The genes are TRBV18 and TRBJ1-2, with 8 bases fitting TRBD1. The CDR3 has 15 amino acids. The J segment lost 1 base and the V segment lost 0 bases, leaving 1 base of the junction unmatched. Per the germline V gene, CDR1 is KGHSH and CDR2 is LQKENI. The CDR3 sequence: CASSPPQGVNYGYTF. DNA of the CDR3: TGTGCCAGCTCACCACCACAGGGGGTTAACTATGGCTACACCTTC.

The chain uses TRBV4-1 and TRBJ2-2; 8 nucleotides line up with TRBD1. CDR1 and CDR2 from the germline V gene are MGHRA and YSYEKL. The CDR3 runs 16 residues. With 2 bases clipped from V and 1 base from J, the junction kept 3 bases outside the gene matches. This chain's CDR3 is CASSQTGTGNTGELFF. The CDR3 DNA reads TGCGCCAGCAGCCAAACCGGGACAGGGAACACCGGGGAGCTGTTTTTT.

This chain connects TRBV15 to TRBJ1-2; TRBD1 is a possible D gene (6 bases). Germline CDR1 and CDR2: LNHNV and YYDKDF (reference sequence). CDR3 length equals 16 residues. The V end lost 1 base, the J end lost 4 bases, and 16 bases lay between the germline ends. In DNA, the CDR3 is TGTGCCACCAGCAGAGGACAGGTTCGCAAGTCCTATGGCTACACCTTC. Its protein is CATSRGQVRKSYGYTF.

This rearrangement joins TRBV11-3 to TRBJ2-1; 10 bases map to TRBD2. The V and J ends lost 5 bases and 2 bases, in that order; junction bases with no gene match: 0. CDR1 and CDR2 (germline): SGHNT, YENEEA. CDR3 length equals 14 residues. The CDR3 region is CASSTSGTYNEQFF. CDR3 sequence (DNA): TGTGCCAGCAGCACTAGCGGGACCTACAATGAGCAGTTCTTC. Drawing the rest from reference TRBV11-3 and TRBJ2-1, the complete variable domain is EAGVVQSPRYKIIEKKQPVAFWCNPISGHNTLYWYLQNLGQGPELLIRYENEEAVDDSQLPKDRFSAERLKGVDSTLKIQPAELGDSAVYLCASSTSGTYNEQFFGPGTRLTVL.

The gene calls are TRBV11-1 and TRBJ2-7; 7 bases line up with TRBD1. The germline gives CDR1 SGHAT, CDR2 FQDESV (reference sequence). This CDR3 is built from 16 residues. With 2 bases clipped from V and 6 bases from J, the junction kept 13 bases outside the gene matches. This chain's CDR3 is CASSLRRAGTATEQYF. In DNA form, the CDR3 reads TGTGCCAGCAGCTTACGAAGAGCTGGGACAGCTACCGAGCAGTACTTC. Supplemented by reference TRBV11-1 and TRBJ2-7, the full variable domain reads EAEVAQSPRYKITEKSQAVAFWCDPISGHATLYWYRQILGQGPELLVQFQDESVVDDSQLPKDRFSAERLKGVDSTLKIQPAELGDSAMYLCASSLRRAGTATEQYFGPGTRLTVT.